Sequencing of this T cell receptor beta chain was carried out in a study of siplizumab effects on memory and regulatory T cells. The repertoire was sequenced with immunoSEQ multiplex PCR; TCRdb's copy has only in-frame clones and lacks some. The repertoire includes approximately 84,000 clones, about 95% of them detected once, and approximately 17% sits in the top ten. Study-wide results and caveats: Roughly 80-97% of proliferating CD4+ or CD8+ clones defied assignment to a naive or memory phenotype.

Concerning this clone: Its antigen is unidentified.

The V gene lost 5 bases and the J gene lost 3 bases, with 15 bases spanning the gap. This CDR3 contains 15 residues. Per the germline V gene, CDR1 is SGHVS and CDR2 is FNYEAQ. The chain couples TRBV7-6 to TRBJ2-3; a weak D match, TRBD1 (5 bases). The source of this sequence is a human donor in good health. Sequencing used CD8+ T cells sorted from blood. In nucleotides, the CDR3 is TGTGCCAGCAGCCCGGGTGTGGGGCAGACAGATACGCAGTATTTT. Translated: CASSPGVGQTDTQYF.